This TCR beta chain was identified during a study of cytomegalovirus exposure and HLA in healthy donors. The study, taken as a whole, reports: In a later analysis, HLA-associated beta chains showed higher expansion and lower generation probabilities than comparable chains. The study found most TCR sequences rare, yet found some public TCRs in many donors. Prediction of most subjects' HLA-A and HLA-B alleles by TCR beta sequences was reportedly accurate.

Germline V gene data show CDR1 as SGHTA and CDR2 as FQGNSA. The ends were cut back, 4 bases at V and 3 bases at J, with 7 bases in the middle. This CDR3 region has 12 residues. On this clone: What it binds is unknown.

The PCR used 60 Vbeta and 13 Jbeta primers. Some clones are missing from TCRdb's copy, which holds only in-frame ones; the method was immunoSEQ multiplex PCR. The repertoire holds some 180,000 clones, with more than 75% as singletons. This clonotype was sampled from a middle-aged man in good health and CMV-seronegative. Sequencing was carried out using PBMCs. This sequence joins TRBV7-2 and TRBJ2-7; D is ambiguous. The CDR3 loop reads CASSSGRYEQYF. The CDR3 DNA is TGTGCCAGCAGCTCTGGGCGCTACGAGCAGTACTTC.